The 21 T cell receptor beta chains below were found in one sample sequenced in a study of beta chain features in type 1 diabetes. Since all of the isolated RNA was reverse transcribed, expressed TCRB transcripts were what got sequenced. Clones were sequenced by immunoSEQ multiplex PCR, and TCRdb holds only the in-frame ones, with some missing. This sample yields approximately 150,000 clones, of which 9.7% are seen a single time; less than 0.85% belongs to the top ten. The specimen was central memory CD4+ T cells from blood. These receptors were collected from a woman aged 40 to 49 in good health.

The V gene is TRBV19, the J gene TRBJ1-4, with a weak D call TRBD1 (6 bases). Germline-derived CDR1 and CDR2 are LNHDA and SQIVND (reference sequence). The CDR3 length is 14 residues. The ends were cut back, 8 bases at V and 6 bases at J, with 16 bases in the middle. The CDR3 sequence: CASRRGTADEKLFF. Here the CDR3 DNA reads TGTGCCAGTCGAAGGGGGACGGCTGATGAAAAACTGTTTTTT.

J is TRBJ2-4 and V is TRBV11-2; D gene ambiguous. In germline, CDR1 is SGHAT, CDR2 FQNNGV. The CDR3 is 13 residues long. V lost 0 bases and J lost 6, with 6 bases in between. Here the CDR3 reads CASSLDVGNIQYF. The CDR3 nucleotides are TGTGCCAGCAGCTTAGATGTCGGAAACATTCAGTACTTC.

CDR3 in DNA: TGTGCCAGCAGCGTAGCGGACTACCCCGGGGAGACCCAGTACTTC. It translates to CASSVADYPGETQYF. The chain joins TRBV9 to TRBJ2-5, with a possible D match to TRBD2 (6 bases). V was clipped by 0 bases and J by 5 bases, with 14 bases between them. Per germline, CDR1 SGDLS and CDR2 YYNGEE. The CDR3 runs to 15 residues.

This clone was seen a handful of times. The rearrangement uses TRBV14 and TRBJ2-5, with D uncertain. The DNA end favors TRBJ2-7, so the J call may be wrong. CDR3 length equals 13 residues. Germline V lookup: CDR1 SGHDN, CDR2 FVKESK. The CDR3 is CASSRRTDYEQYF. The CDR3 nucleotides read TGTGCCAGCAGCCGAAGGACGGACTACGAGCAGTACTTC.

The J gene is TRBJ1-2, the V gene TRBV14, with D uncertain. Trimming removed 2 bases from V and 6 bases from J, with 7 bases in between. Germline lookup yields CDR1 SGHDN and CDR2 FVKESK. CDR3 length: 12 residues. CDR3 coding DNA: TGTGCCAGCAGCCAATCGGGGAATGGCTACACCTTC. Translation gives CASSQSGNGYTF.

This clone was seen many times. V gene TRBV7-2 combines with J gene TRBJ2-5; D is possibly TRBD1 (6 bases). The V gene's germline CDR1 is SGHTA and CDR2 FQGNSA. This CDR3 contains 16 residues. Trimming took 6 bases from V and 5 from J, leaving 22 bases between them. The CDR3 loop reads CASSLSSWGPGETQYF. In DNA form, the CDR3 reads TGTGCCAGCAGTCTTTCGTCCTGGGGGCCGGGTGAGACCCAGTACTTC.

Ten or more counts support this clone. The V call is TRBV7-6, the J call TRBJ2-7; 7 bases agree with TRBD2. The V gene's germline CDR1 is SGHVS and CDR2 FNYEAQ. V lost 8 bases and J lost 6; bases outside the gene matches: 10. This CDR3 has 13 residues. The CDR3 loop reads CASSLGGGGEQYF. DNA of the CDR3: TGTGCCAGCTCCCTGGGCGGGGGTGGCGAGCAGTACTTC.

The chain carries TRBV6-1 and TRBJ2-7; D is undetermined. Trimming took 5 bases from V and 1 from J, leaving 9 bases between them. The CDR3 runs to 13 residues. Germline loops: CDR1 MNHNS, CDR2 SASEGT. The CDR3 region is CASSLGRSYEQYF. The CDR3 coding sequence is TGTGCCAGCAGTTTAGGCAGGTCCTACGAGCAGTACTTC.

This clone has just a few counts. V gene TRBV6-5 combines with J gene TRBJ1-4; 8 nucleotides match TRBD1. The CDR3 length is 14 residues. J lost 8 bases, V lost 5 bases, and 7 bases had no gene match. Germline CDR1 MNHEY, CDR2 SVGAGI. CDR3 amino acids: CASSTQGAEEKLFF. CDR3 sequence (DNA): TGTGCCAGCAGTACCCAGGGGGCGGAGGAAAAACTGTTTTTT.

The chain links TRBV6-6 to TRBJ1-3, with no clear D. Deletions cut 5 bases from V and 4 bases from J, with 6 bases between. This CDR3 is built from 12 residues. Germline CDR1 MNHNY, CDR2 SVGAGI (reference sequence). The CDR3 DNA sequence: TGTGCCAGCAGTCCTATCGGAAACACCATATATTTT. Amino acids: CASSPIGNTIYF.

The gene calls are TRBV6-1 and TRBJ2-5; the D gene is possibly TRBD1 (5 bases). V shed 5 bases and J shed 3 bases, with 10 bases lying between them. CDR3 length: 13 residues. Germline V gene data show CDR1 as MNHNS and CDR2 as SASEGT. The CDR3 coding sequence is TGTGCCAGCAGTAACACCAGGGAAGAGACCCAGTACTTC. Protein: CASSNTREETQYF.

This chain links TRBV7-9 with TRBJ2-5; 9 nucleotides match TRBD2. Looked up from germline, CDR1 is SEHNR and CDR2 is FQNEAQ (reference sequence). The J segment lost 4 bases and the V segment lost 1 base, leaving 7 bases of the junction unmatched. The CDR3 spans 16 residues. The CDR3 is CASSLGGRTSAETQYF. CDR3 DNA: TGTGCCAGCAGCTTAGGAGGGAGGACTAGCGCAGAGACCCAGTACTTC.

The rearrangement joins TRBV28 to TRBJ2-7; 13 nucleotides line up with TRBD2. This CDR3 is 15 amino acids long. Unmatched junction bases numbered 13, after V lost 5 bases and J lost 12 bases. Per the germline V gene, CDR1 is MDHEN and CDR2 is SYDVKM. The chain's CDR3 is CASSPPGTSGVEPYF. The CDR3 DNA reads TGTGCCAGCAGTCCACCCGGGACTAGCGGGGTCGAACCGTACTTC.

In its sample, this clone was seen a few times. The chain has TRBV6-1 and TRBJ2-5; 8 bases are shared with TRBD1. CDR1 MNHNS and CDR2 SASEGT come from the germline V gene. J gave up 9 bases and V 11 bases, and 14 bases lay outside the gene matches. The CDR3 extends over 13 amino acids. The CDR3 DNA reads TGTGCCGGACGACAGGGGCTTGTGGGGCCCCAGTACTTC. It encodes CAGRQGLVGPQYF.

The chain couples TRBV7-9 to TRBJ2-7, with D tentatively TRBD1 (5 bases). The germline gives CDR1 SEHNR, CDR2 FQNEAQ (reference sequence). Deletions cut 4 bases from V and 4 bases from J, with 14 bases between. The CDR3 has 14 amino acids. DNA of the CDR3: TGTGCCAGCAGCTACGAGAGCAGGGAATACGAGCAGTACTTC. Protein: CASSYESREYEQYF.

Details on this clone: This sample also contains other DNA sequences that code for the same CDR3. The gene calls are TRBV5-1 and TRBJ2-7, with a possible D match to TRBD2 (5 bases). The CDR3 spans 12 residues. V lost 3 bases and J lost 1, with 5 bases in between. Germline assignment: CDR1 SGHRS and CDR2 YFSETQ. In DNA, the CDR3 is TGCGCCAGCAGCTCGGGATCCTACGAGCAGTACTTC. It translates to CASSSGSYEQYF. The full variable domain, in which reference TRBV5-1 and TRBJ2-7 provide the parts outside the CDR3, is KAGVTQTPRYLIKTRGQQVTLSCSPISGHRSVSWYQQTPGQGLQFLFEYFSETQRNKGNFPGRFSGRQFSNSRSEMNVSTLELGDSALYLCASSSGSYEQYFGPGTRLTVT.

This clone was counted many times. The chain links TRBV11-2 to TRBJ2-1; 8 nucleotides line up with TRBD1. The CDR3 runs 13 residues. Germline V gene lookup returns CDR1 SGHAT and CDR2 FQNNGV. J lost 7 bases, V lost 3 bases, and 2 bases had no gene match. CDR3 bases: TGTGCCAGCAGCTTTGGACAGGGAAATGAGCAGTTCTTC. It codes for CASSFGQGNEQFF.

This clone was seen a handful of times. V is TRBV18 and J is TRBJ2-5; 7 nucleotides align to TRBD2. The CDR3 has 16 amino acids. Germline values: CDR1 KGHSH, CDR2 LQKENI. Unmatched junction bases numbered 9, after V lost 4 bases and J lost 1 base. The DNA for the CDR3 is TGTGCCAGCTCACAGGGCGGGGGAGCAGCCCAAGAGACCCAGTACTTC. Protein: CASSQGGGAAQETQYF.

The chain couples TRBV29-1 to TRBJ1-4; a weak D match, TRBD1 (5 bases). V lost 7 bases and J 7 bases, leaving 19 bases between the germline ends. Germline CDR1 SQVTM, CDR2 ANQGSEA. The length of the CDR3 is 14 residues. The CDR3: CSAGFAQGIEKLFF. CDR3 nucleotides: TGCAGCGCCGGGTTTGCTCAGGGAATTGAAAAACTGTTTTTT.

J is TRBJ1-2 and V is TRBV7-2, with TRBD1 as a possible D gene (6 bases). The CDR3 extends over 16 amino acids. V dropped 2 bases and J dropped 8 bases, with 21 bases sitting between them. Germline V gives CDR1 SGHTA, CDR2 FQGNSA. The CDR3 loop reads CASSLYSASQGRGYTF. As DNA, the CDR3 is TGTGCCAGCAGCTTATATAGCGCCTCACAGGGCAGAGGCTACACCTTC.

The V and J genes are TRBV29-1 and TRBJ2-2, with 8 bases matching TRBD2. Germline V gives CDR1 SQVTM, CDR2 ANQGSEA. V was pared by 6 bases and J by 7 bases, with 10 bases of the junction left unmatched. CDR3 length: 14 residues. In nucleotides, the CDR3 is TGCAGCGTCCAATGGCGGGGGGCAGGCGGGGAGCTGTTTTTT. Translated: CSVQWRGAGGELFF.